Each of the 14 T cell receptor beta chains below was sequenced from the same sample in a study of blood T cell repertoires in COVID-19. Measured with immunoSEQ multiplex PCR; TCRdb has only the in-frame clones, and not every one. The sample contains roughly 100,000 clones, approximately 86% of which appear only once. Sample: peripheral blood. These receptor sequences come from a woman in her 70s with acute or convalescent COVID-19.

This clone was seen a handful of times. The rearrangement links TRBV30 to TRBJ2-4; D possibly corresponds to TRBD2 (5 bases). Trimming shortened V by 0 bases and J by 6 bases, and 12 bases separated the two germline ends. Germline V lookup: CDR1 GTSNPN, CDR2 SVGIG (reference sequence). The CDR3 has 14 amino acids. CDR3 in DNA: TGTGCCTGGAGTGTACGAGGGATGCGAAACATTCAGTACTTC. Translation: CAWSVRGMRNIQYF.

V and J are TRBV5-4 and TRBJ1-4; TRBD1 might be the D (5 bases). CDR1 SGHNT and CDR2 YYREEE come from the germline V gene (reference sequence). Trimming left V 4 bases short and J 8 bases short, with 21 bases between. This CDR3 contains 16 residues. CDR3 sequence reads: CASSDQAGPGGEKLFF. For the CDR3, the DNA is TGTGCCAGCAGCGATCAGGCGGGACCGGGCGGAGAAAAACTGTTTTTT.

The chain couples TRBV4-1 to TRBJ2-1; the D gene is possibly TRBD2 (5 bases). The CDR3 is 16 amino acids. Germline CDR1 is MGHRA and CDR2 is YSYEKL. V dropped 1 base and J dropped 7 bases, with 17 bases sitting between them. The CDR3: CASSQGTTTGWNEQFF. The CDR3 DNA reads TGCGCCAGCAGCCAAGGCACGACTACCGGGTGGAATGAGCAGTTCTTC.

The chain recombines TRBV6-5 with TRBJ1-2; no definite D call. The germline V gene encodes CDR1 MNHEY and CDR2 SVGAGI. This CDR3 has 15 residues. V lost 2 bases and J lost 8, with 18 bases in between. This CDR3 is CASSYGYGATIGYTF. The CDR3 DNA sequence: TGTGCCAGCAGTTACGGGTACGGAGCTACTATCGGCTACACCTTC.

The rearrangement uses TRBV6-5 and TRBJ1-5; the D gene is possibly TRBD1 (5 bases). Trimming took 0 bases from V and 4 from J, leaving 13 bases between them. This CDR3 is built from 16 residues. CDR1 MNHEY and CDR2 SVGAGI come from the germline V gene. DNA of the CDR3: TGTGCCAGCAGTTACTCGAGTAGGGGCTGGAATCAGCCCCAGCATTTT. This codes for CASSYSSRGWNQPQHF.

The genes are TRBV9 and TRBJ2-7; TRBD1 might be the D (5 bases). V lost 0 bases to trimming and J lost 2 bases, with 12 bases between them. The V gene's germline CDR1 is SGDLS and CDR2 YYNGEE. CDR3 length: 15 amino acids. CDR3 loop: CASSVGRWGTYEQYF. CDR3 coding DNA: TGTGCCAGCAGCGTAGGTAGGTGGGGCACCTACGAGCAGTACTTC.

The chain joins TRBV7-9 to TRBJ2-3; D might be TRBD2 (5 bases). Trimming took 0 bases from V and 2 from J, leaving 6 bases between them. Germline V CDR1 and CDR2: SEHNR, FQNEAQ (reference sequence). The CDR3 runs to 14 residues. CDR3 coding DNA: TGTGCCAGCAGCTTAGCCGGGATCACAGATACGCAGTATTTT. This translates into CASSLAGITDTQYF.

This clone was detected once. V is TRBV3-1 (or the pseudogene TRBV3-2) and J is TRBJ2-2, with 11 nucleotides matching TRBD2. Germline CDR1 LGHDT, CDR2 YNNKEL (reference sequence). The trim removed 3 bases at V and 1 base at J, leaving 1 base unmatched. The CDR3 loop spans 16 amino acids. The CDR3: CASSQGTSGNTGELFF. As DNA, the CDR3 is TGTGCCAGCAGCCAGGGGACTAGCGGGAACACCGGGGAGCTGTTTTTT.

The chain is built from TRBV30 and TRBJ2-1; D remains unclear. This CDR3 region has 13 residues. Germline-derived CDR1 and CDR2 are GTSNPN and SVGIG (reference sequence). Trimming removed 0 bases from V and 4 bases from J, with 7 bases in between. The CDR3 DNA is TGTGCCTGGAGTGTACGACTGTACAATGAGCAGTTCTTC. Protein sequence: CAWSVRLYNEQFF.

This rearrangement joins TRBV11-3 to TRBJ2-7, with D hard to call. The germline V and J ends were trimmed by 1 base and 6 bases, with 13 bases remaining between them. This CDR3 comprises 14 residues. Germline CDR1 is SGHNT and CDR2 is YENEEA. The DNA of the CDR3 is TGTGCCAGCAGCTTAGCAGAAGGAACGGGCGAGCAGTACTTC. It codes for CASSLAEGTGEQYF.

V gene TRBV6-5 combines with J gene TRBJ2-7, with D perhaps matching TRBD2 (6 bases). CDR1 and CDR2 from the germline V gene are MNHEY and SVGAGI. Trimming shortened V by 7 bases and J by 3 bases, and 16 bases separated the two germline ends. The CDR3 contains 14 residues. CDR3 in DNA: TGTGCCAGCATTCAGGACTACCCTTACTACGAGCAGTACTTC. This sequence encodes CASIQDYPYYEQYF.

This chain joins TRBV2 and TRBJ2-7; D unresolved. The CDR3 sequence is 14 residues long. Germline CDR1 reads SNHLY; CDR2 reads FYNNEI. Trimming removed 9 bases at V and 0 bases at J, with 15 bases between. The CDR3 sequence is CASSQSMSSYEQYF. The DNA for the CDR3 is TGTGCCAGTTCACAGTCCATGAGCTCCTACGAGCAGTACTTC.

The chain joins TRBV27 to TRBJ1-1; D perhaps matches TRBD1 (5 bases). Germline-derived CDR1 and CDR2 are MNHEY and SMNVEV (reference sequence). This CDR3 is built from 16 residues. Trimming removed 0 bases from V and 1 base from J, with 12 bases in between. The CDR3 DNA reads TGTGCCAGCAGTTTATCCGCTTCTGGACAGAACACTGAAGCTTTCTTT. Protein product: CASSLSASGQNTEAFF.

The rearrangement links TRBV5-1 to TRBJ1-5; 7 bases are a match to TRBD1. Trimming took 0 bases from V and 5 from J; bases not matched to a gene: 2. Germline loops: CDR1 SGHRS, CDR2 YFSETQ. The CDR3 loop spans 14 amino acids. CDR3 region: CASSLGDSDQPQHF. The CDR3 nucleotides read TGCGCCAGCAGCTTGGGGGACAGCGATCAGCCCCAGCATTTT.